What follows are 26 T cell receptor beta chains derived from one specimen sequenced in a study of blood T cell repertoires in COVID-19. Only in-frame clones appear in the TCRdb table, and some are missing; sequencing was by immunoSEQ multiplex PCR. The data show roughly 95,000 clones, with about 93% seen just once and around 4% held by the top ten. Material for sequencing was peripheral blood. The receptors shown here come from a woman aged 50 to 60 in a cohort sampled during active COVID-19.

V and J are TRBV5-1 and TRBJ2-7, with 9 bases fitting TRBD1. The germline CDR1 and CDR2 sequences are SGHRS and YFSETQ. The V segment lost 5 bases and the J segment 5 bases; nucleotides outside the gene matches: 8. CDR3 length: 14 amino acids. This chain's CDR3 is CASSSGTGTHEQYF. CDR3 nucleotides: TGCGCCAGCAGTTCCGGGACAGGGACGCACGAGCAGTACTTC.

The gene calls are TRBV9 and TRBJ2-2; D is possibly TRBD2 (6 bases). V lost 0 bases, J lost 3 bases, and 6 bases lay in between. Per the germline V gene, CDR1 is SGDLS and CDR2 is YYNGEE. This CDR3 is 14 amino acids long. The CDR3 DNA reads TGTGCCAGCAGCGTAGCGGGAGACACCGGGGAGCTGTTTTTT. Translated: CASSVAGDTGELFF.

The chain links TRBV5-1 to TRBJ2-3; 9 bases match TRBD2. The V segment lost 2 bases and the J segment 5 bases; nucleotides outside the gene matches: 6. The germline gives CDR1 SGHRS, CDR2 YFSETQ. The CDR3 contains 15 residues. The CDR3 reads CASSLSGGWIDTQYF. In DNA, the CDR3 is TGCGCCAGCAGCTTAAGCGGGGGGTGGATAGATACGCAGTATTTT.

Comment on this clone: The sample contains more than one DNA sequence encoding this CDR3. The V call is TRBV5-1, the J call TRBJ1-2; 7 nucleotides line up with TRBD1. Germline CDR1 is SGHRS and CDR2 is YFSETQ. The CDR3 length is 12 residues. With V trimmed by 4 bases and J by 5 bases, 2 bases remained unmatched. The CDR3 protein is CASSRDSYGYTF. The CDR3 DNA reads as TGCGCCAGCAGCAGGGACAGTTATGGCTACACCTTC.

The chain uses TRBV6-4 and TRBJ1-2; unclear D gene. This CDR3 is built from 13 residues. In germline, CDR1 is MRHNA, CDR2 SNTAGT. V lost 5 bases and J lost 0, with 7 bases in between. The CDR3 coding sequence is TGTGCCAGCAGTATTACAGCTAACTATGGCTACACCTTC. Protein sequence: CASSITANYGYTF.

This chain uses TRBV6-1 with TRBJ2-5, with TRBD2 matching over 7 bases. This CDR3 has 18 amino acids. V shed 3 bases and J 4 bases; nucleotides not matched to a gene: 17. Germline-derived CDR1 and CDR2 are MNHNS and SASEGT. The CDR3: CASSDVKRSGAVGETQYF. The CDR3 region has the DNA TGTGCCAGCAGTGATGTGAAACGGAGCGGGGCAGTCGGAGAGACCCAGTACTTC.

The chain combines TRBV5-1 with TRBJ1-1; 9 bases match TRBD1. The germline V gene encodes CDR1 SGHRS and CDR2 YFSETQ. J lost 3 bases, V lost 4 bases, and 16 bases had no gene match. This CDR3 contains 18 residues. CDR3 in amino acids: CASSLSGTGLPGDTEAFF. The CDR3 nucleotides are TGCGCCAGCAGCCTTTCCGGGACAGGGCTTCCGGGGGACACTGAAGCTTTCTTT.

CDR3 coding DNA: TGTGCCAGCTCACCGTATGGGGGGGAGCAGTACTTC. This sequence encodes CASSPYGGEQYF. The chain couples TRBV18 to TRBJ2-7; a weak D match, TRBD2 (6 bases). This CDR3 is built from 12 residues. The germline gives CDR1 KGHSH, CDR2 LQKENI. V dropped 3 bases and J dropped 7 bases, with 10 bases sitting between them.

The chain recombines TRBV3-1 (or the pseudogene TRBV3-2) with TRBJ1-1, with D unclear. Trimming removed 4 bases at V and 3 bases at J, with 12 bases between. In germline, CDR1 is LGHDT, CDR2 YNNKEL (reference sequence). This CDR3 has 14 residues. In DNA, the CDR3 is TGTGCCAGCAGCCCCAACGGGGTGTACACTGAAGCTTTCTTT. Amino acids: CASSPNGVYTEAFF.

The rearrangement uses TRBV2 and TRBJ2-7, with D tentatively TRBD1 (6 bases). Trimming left V 10 bases short and J 0 bases short, with 16 bases between. Germline CDR1 SNHLY, CDR2 FYNNEI. The CDR3 is 14 amino acids. CDR3 sequence: CATYPGHSSYEQYF. DNA for the CDR3: TGTGCCACCTATCCGGGACATAGCTCCTACGAGCAGTACTTC.

This clone was picked up one time. V gene TRBV18 combines with J gene TRBJ2-1; 8 nucleotides line up with TRBD2. CDR3 length equals 14 residues. V lost 3 bases, J lost 7 bases, and 5 bases stayed unmatched. Germline CDR1 reads KGHSH; CDR2 reads LQKENI. The CDR3 protein is CASSPDGRANEQFF. In DNA, the CDR3 is TGTGCCAGCTCACCTGACGGGAGGGCAAATGAGCAGTTCTTC. Full variable domain (remainder filled in from reference TRBV18 and TRBJ2-1): NAGVMQNPRHLVRRRGQEARLRCSPMKGHSHVYWYRQLPEEGLKFMVYLQKENIIDESGMPKERFSAEFPKEGPSILRIQQVVRGDSAAYFCASSPDGRANEQFFGPGTRLTVL.

The chain carries TRBV9 and TRBJ2-7, with TRBD2 as a possible D gene (5 bases). This CDR3 contains 14 residues. The ends were cut back, 4 bases at V and 4 bases at J, with 15 bases in the middle. CDR1 is SGDLS, CDR2 YYNGEE, per germline. CDR3 sequence reads: CASSLQESGYEQYF. CDR3 nucleotide sequence: TGTGCCAGCAGCCTGCAGGAGAGCGGATACGAGCAGTACTTC.

This chain joins TRBV24-1 and TRBJ1-1; D is ambiguous. Trimming cost V 5 bases and J 4 bases, with 16 bases left between them. The CDR3 has 15 residues. CDR1 and CDR2 from the germline V gene are KGHDR and SFDVKD. DNA of the CDR3: TGTGCCACCAGTGCCTCAGACATTTCATCCACTGAAGCTTTCTTT. This gives the protein CATSASDISSTEAFF.

This clone was seen a few times. The chain couples TRBV6-5 to TRBJ1-6; D gene ambiguous. Trimming cost V 3 bases and J 8 bases, with 14 bases left between them. Germline CDR1 and CDR2: MNHEY and SVGAGI. This CDR3 is built from 15 residues. The CDR3 bases are TGTGCCAGCAGTTATTCGGGAGGTGTACATTCACCCCTCCACTTT. Its protein is CASSYSGGVHSPLHF.

Here the CDR3 DNA reads TGCGCCAGCAGCCAAGGAGGACGGGGAGCGGGGGGGCGAGGCACCGGGGAGCTGTTTTTT. This translates into CASSQGGRGAGGRGTGELFF. V gene TRBV4-1 combines with J gene TRBJ2-2, with 10 bases aligning to TRBD2. The germline CDR1 and CDR2 sequences are MGHRA and YSYEKL. The CDR3 is 20 amino acids. The J segment lost 4 bases and the V segment lost 1 base, leaving 15 bases of the junction unmatched.

The chain combines TRBV5-1 with TRBJ2-5, with 7 bases aligning to TRBD2. Germline V gene sequence: CDR1 SGHRS, CDR2 YFSETQ. J gave up 2 bases and V 2 bases, and 6 bases lay outside the gene matches. The length of the CDR3 is 15 residues. The CDR3 sequence: CASSLPAGNQETQYF. The CDR3, as DNA: TGCGCCAGCAGCTTACCAGCGGGGAATCAAGAGACCCAGTACTTC.

The chain is built from TRBV6-5 and TRBJ1-2, with TRBD1 matching over 7 bases. Germline CDR1 and CDR2: MNHEY and SVGAGI. The length of the CDR3 is 14 residues. V lost 8 bases, J lost 5 bases, and 11 bases stayed unmatched. The CDR3 reads CASVGEGGKYGYTF. The DNA for the CDR3 is TGTGCCAGCGTTGGTGAAGGGGGCAAGTATGGCTACACCTTC.

The chain is built from TRBV12-3 or TRBV12-4 and TRBJ1-2; 7 bases match TRBD1. The CDR3 has 13 residues. The ends lost 5 bases at V and 4 bases at J; junction bases unmatched: 4. The CDR3 nucleotides read TGTGCCAGCAGTAAAGACAGGGCCTATGGCTACACCTTC. This encodes CASSKDRAYGYTF.

V usage is TRBV7-6 and J usage is TRBJ1-3; 7 positions agree with TRBD1. Per germline, CDR1 SGHVS and CDR2 FNYEAQ. This CDR3 is 17 amino acids long. With V trimmed by 1 base and J by 1 base, 7 bases remained unmatched. The CDR3 is CASSLGQGAGSGNTIYF. In DNA, the CDR3 is TGTGCCAGCAGCTTAGGACAGGGCGCGGGATCTGGAAACACCATATATTTT.

This chain links TRBV11-2 with TRBJ2-3, with 11 positions matching TRBD2. Germline-derived CDR1 and CDR2 are SGHAT and FQNNGV. Losses at the gene ends were 5 bases for V and 3 bases for J; bases not matched to a gene: 7. The CDR3 has 16 amino acids. The CDR3 DNA reads TGTGCCAGCAGCCCACGACTAGCGGGGCCGACAGATACGCAGTATTTT. It yields the protein CASSPRLAGPTDTQYF.

V is TRBV9 and J is TRBJ2-5; D may be TRBD1 (6 bases). Per the germline V gene, CDR1 is SGDLS and CDR2 is YYNGEE. CDR3 length: 15 amino acids. Trimming shortened V by 0 bases and J by 1 base, and 10 bases separated the two germline ends. CDR3 region: CASSVARGFQETQYF. In DNA, the CDR3 is TGTGCCAGCAGCGTAGCCAGGGGTTTCCAAGAGACCCAGTACTTC.

CDR3 coding DNA: TGTGCCACCAGTGGAACAGGGTCGCAGTTCTTC. Translated, it gives CATSGTGSQFF. The V and J genes are TRBV24-1 and TRBJ2-1, with D possibly being TRBD1 (6 bases). Germline CDR1 is KGHDR and CDR2 is SFDVKD. This CDR3 spans 11 amino acids. The V end was cut by 5 bases, the J end by 12 bases, with 10 bases between.

The chain has TRBV10-3 and TRBJ1-4; no definite D call. The CDR3 extends over 16 amino acids. CDR1 is ENHRY, CDR2 SYGVKD, per germline. Trimming shortened V by 6 bases and J by 5 bases, and 19 bases separated the two germline ends. In DNA form, the CDR3 reads TGTGCCATCAGCCCAGGTCAGAAAGGATCAAATGAAAAACTGTTTTTT. Protein sequence: CAISPGQKGSNEKLFF.

The chain combines TRBV19 with TRBJ2-6; TRBD1 aligns across 8 bases. This CDR3 comprises 19 residues. From germline, CDR1 is LNHDA and CDR2 SQIVND (reference sequence). J lost 3 bases, V lost 4 bases, and 14 bases had no gene match. CDR3: CASSTRPGRGPFGANVLTF. CDR3 sequence (DNA): TGTGCCAGTAGTACCCGACCGGGCAGGGGGCCTTTTGGGGCCAACGTCCTGACTTTC. Complete variable domain (other parts from reference TRBV19 and TRBJ2-6): DGGITQSPKYLFRKEGQNVTLSCEQNLNHDAMYWYRQDPGQGLRLIYYSQIVNDFQKGDIAEGYSVSREKKESFPLTVTSAQKNPTAFYLCASSTRPGRGPFGANVLTFGAGSRLTVL.

This clone was counted a single time. The genes are TRBV15 and TRBJ1-1; weak D call: TRBD1 (6 bases). The CDR3 runs to 12 residues. Per the germline V gene, CDR1 is LNHNV and CDR2 is YYDKDF (reference sequence). Trimming took off 6 bases at V and 9 bases at J, with 14 bases between the two ends. CDR3 sequence reads: CATRPQQGKAFF. In DNA form, the CDR3 reads TGTGCCACCAGACCCCAACAGGGAAAAGCTTTCTTT.

V is TRBV5-1 and J is TRBJ2-5; 7 bases are a match to TRBD1. J gave up 7 bases and V 2 bases, and 11 bases lay outside the gene matches. The CDR3 sequence is 15 residues long. Germline V lookup: CDR1 SGHRS, CDR2 YFSETQ. CDR3 DNA: TGCGCCAGCAGCTTATCGGAAGGGGGCATAGGGACCCAGTACTTC. Translating gives CASSLSEGGIGTQYF.